The 13 T cell receptor beta chains reported below all come from one sample, sequenced in a study of cytomegalovirus exposure and HLA in healthy donors. Researchers ran the PCR with 60 Vbeta and 13 Jbeta primers. TCRdb's copy holds only in-frame clones and misses some; the assay was immunoSEQ multiplex PCR. The table records 160,000 or so clones, roughly four fifths of them present only once. The source material was PBMCs. Receptors were obtained from a woman aged 40 to 49 in good health and CMV-seronegative.

The CDR3 sequence: CAISEPGQLYGYTF. CDR3 sequence (DNA): TGTGCCATCAGTGAACCGGGACAGCTGTATGGCTACACCTTC. The chain links TRBV10-3 to TRBJ1-2; TRBD1 matches 7 bases. Germline V CDR1 and CDR2: ENHRY, SYGVKD. The CDR3 consists of 14 residues. The ends lost 3 bases at V and 5 bases at J; junction bases unmatched: 6.

The chain carries TRBV15 and TRBJ2-4, with 11 bases fitting TRBD1. This CDR3 has 19 residues. V dropped 4 bases and J dropped 2; count of bases not matched to a gene: 13. Looked up from germline, CDR1 is LNHNV and CDR2 is YYDKDF (reference sequence). The CDR3 loop is CATSTWGQGVARSKNIQYF. The CDR3 bases are TGTGCCACCAGCACTTGGGGACAGGGGGTAGCGCGATCCAAAAACATTCAGTACTTC.

This rearrangement joins TRBV4-1 to TRBJ1-1; D is undetermined. The germline V gene encodes CDR1 MGHRA and CDR2 YSYEKL. Trimming stripped 3 bases from V and 1 base from J, with 15 bases between. The CDR3 is 16 residues long. CDR3 bases: TGCGCCAGCAGCCAGATACCGGGAGACACGAACACTGAAGCTTTCTTT. Encoded protein: CASSQIPGDTNTEAFF.

This clone was detected a few times. The rearrangement links TRBV5-6 to TRBJ1-4; D may be TRBD1 (5 bases). The CDR3 is 16 amino acids. Deletions cut 4 bases from V and 2 bases from J, with 15 bases between. CDR1 is SGHDT and CDR2 is YYEEEE in the germline V gene. Here the CDR3 reads CASSNLRGATNEKLFF. The DNA for the CDR3 is TGTGCCAGCAGCAATCTTAGGGGTGCGACTAATGAAAAACTGTTTTTT.

The chain carries TRBV9 and TRBJ2-5; D is perhaps TRBD1 (5 bases). Trimming took 0 bases from V and 1 from J, leaving 10 bases between them. CDR3 length: 15 amino acids. Germline loops: CDR1 SGDLS, CDR2 YYNGEE. Written as DNA, the CDR3 is TGTGCCAGCAGCGTAGTGGGGCTCGTCCAAGAGACCCAGTACTTC. Its translation: CASSVVGLVQETQYF.

The chain recombines TRBV7-8 with TRBJ2-5, with 7 bases matching TRBD1. The end of the DNA is better explained by TRBJ2-7, so the J call may be wrong. Germline loops: CDR1 SGHVS, CDR2 FQNEAQ. The CDR3 spans 14 residues. CDR3 coding DNA: TGTGCCAGCAGCACTCGACAGGGCGGGTACGAGCAGTACTTC. This sequence encodes CASSTRQGGYEQYF.

J is TRBJ2-1 and V is TRBV28; TRBD1 matches 9 bases. The CDR3 length is 11 residues. Trimming removed 5 bases from V and 14 bases from J; junction bases left unmatched: 4. From germline, CDR1 is MDHEN and CDR2 SYDVKM. The CDR3 DNA reads as TGTGCCAGCAGTCTCCGGGACAGGGAGTTCTTC. Its protein is CASSLRDREFF. The full variable domain, completed using reference TRBV28 and TRBJ2-1, is DVKVTQSSRYLVKRTGEKVFLECVQDMDHENMFWYRQDPGLGLRLIYFSYDVKMKEKGDIPEGYSVSREKKERFSLILESASTNQTSMYLCASSLRDREFFGPGTRLTVL.

This clone appeared a few times. V usage is TRBV7-6 and J usage is TRBJ1-2; D is unresolved. Germline V gene sequence: CDR1 SGHVS, CDR2 FNYEAQ. The CDR3 contains 13 residues. Trimming shortened V by 1 base and J by 8 bases, and 11 bases separated the two germline ends. The CDR3 protein is CASSLGPTSGYTF. The CDR3 coding sequence is TGTGCCAGCAGCTTAGGCCCTACGAGCGGCTACACCTTC.

This clone was found a few times. The chain recombines TRBV28 with TRBJ2-7, with D maybe TRBD1 (9 bases). The CDR3 loop spans 15 amino acids. With 5 bases removed from V and 4 bases from J, the gap between germline ends came to 18 bases. Germline-derived CDR1 and CDR2 are MDHEN and SYDVKM. The CDR3, as DNA: TGTGCCAGCAGTCCGGGAGGGACAGGGTGGTACGAGCAGTACTTC. This sequence encodes CASSPGGTGWYEQYF.

The CDR3 here is CASSTGINQPQHF. CDR3 DNA sequence: TGTGCCAGTTCGACAGGCATCAATCAGCCCCAGCATTTT. The chain is built from TRBV19 and TRBJ1-5; D may be TRBD1 (6 bases). The CDR3 has 13 amino acids. V lost 8 bases to trimming and J lost 3 bases, with 11 bases between them. The germline V gene encodes CDR1 LNHDA and CDR2 SQIVND (reference sequence).

J is TRBJ1-1 and V is TRBV6-5; unclear D gene. Deletions cut 6 bases from V and 4 bases from J, with 15 bases between. CDR3 length: 14 residues. In germline, CDR1 is MNHEY, CDR2 SVGAGI. Here the CDR3 reads CASSSQPEGTEAFF. CDR3 DNA: TGTGCCAGCAGCTCCCAGCCCGAGGGCACTGAAGCTTTCTTT.

V is TRBV7-2 and J is TRBJ1-1, with 7 bases lining up with TRBD1. Germline V CDR1 and CDR2: SGHTA, FQGNSA. This CDR3 is built from 15 residues. V shed 1 base and J 2 bases; nucleotides not matched to a gene: 4. DNA for the CDR3: TGTGCCAGCAGCTTAGAGGGGGCAACTAACACTGAAGCTTTCTTT. Amino acids: CASSLEGATNTEAFF.

This chain uses TRBV6-5 with TRBJ2-5; D is perhaps TRBD1 (6 bases). CDR1 and CDR2 from the germline V gene are MNHEY and SVGAGI. The CDR3 covers 13 residues. Trimming removed 6 bases at V and 2 bases at J, with 10 bases between. Here the CDR3 DNA reads TGTGCCAGCAGGTTAGGGGGACAAGAGACCCAGTACTTC. This encodes CASRLGGQETQYF.